This T cell receptor beta chain was observed in a study of beta chain features in type 1 diabetes. Expressed TCRB transcripts were sequenced, since all the RNA that had been isolated was reverse transcribed. Repertoires were generated with immunoSEQ multiplex PCR, while TCRdb's copy carries only in-frame clones and drops some. The sample lists approximately 260,000 clones; about a fifth were seen once. Study results and limitations: The study found moderately but significantly shorter TCRB CDR3s in all four CD4+ subsets of Type 1 diabetes patients.

Cells sorted by CD45RO/CCR7/CD25/CD127/CD95/CD27 comprised CD4+ naive, central memory, regulatory and stem cell-like memory cells. As concerns this clone: Its antigen is as yet unknown.

This receptor was taken from a woman aged 35 to 49 with type 1 diabetes. The source material was naive CD4+ T cells from blood.

The CDR3 region is CAWGLGTAVEKLFF. For the CDR3, the DNA is TGTGCCTGGGGCCTCGGGACAGCGGTTGAAAAACTGTTTTTT. The rearrangement uses TRBV30 and TRBJ1-4; TRBD1 agrees at 7 bases. This CDR3 comprises 14 residues. After removal of 5 bases from V and 7 bases from J, the junction contained 10 bases not matched to a gene. CDR1 and CDR2 (germline): GTSNPN, SVGIG (reference sequence).